The 13 T cell receptor beta chains below all came from one sample that was sequenced in a study of shared clonotypes between healthy human individuals. The protocol was immunoSEQ multiplex PCR, while the TCRdb copy is restricted to in-frame clones and leaves out a portion. The sample includes roughly 1,100,000 clones, under 80% of them seen just once. Sequencing used memory CD4+ T cells sorted from blood. Subset specified: CD45RA-negative fraction. These receptors were obtained from a man between 18 and 29 years old in good health.

The V gene is TRBV2, the J gene TRBJ2-5, with TRBD2 matching over 7 bases. The V gene's germline CDR1 is SNHLY and CDR2 FYNNEI. This CDR3 region has 12 residues. The V gene end was trimmed by 6 bases and the J gene end by 3 bases; junction bases not matched to a gene: 1. The CDR3 spells CASSGGKETQYF. The CDR3 region has the DNA TGTGCCAGCAGCGGGGGGAAAGAGACCCAGTACTTC.

J is TRBJ2-2 and V is TRBV7-9; D gene uncertain. Trimming took off 2 bases at V and 4 bases at J, with 11 bases between the two ends. The CDR3 sequence is 15 residues long. The V gene's germline CDR1 is SEHNR and CDR2 FQNEAQ (reference sequence). CDR3 coding DNA: TGTGCCAGCAGCTTATCGCGGTTACGCACCGGGGAGCTGTTTTTT. It codes for CASSLSRLRTGELFF.

This chain joins TRBV28 and TRBJ1-4; 10 bases align to TRBD1. The germline CDR1 and CDR2 sequences are MDHEN and SYDVKM. The CDR3 spans 15 residues. V trimming: 5 bases; J trimming: 6 bases; junction bases outside the gene matches: 6. The chain's CDR3 is CASSPLTGGHEKLFF. The CDR3 region has the DNA TGTGCCAGCAGTCCCCTGACAGGGGGCCATGAAAAACTGTTTTTT.

Turning to this clone: Other DNA sequences in this sample translate to the same CDR3. The chain uses TRBV7-3 and TRBJ2-1; no clear D gene. The V and J ends lost 2 bases and 3 bases respectively, with 11 bases between them. Germline CDR1 and CDR2: SGHTA and FQGTGA. The CDR3 has 15 residues. The CDR3 DNA sequence: TGTGCCAGCAGCTTAGTCCGGTCGGACTACAATGAGCAGTTCTTC. It encodes CASSLVRSDYNEQFF.

In this sample, this clone turned up a few times. The sample has other DNA sequences that encode this CDR3 too. The genes are TRBV5-1 and TRBJ2-2; possibly TRBD1 for D (5 bases). Germline V gives CDR1 SGHRS, CDR2 YFSETQ. Trimming stripped 3 bases from V and 1 base from J, with 7 bases between. CDR3 length: 14 amino acids. The CDR3 region is CASSSGQNTGELFF. In nucleotides, the CDR3 is TGCGCCAGCAGCTCCGGACAGAACACCGGGGAGCTGTTTTTT.

The rearrangement uses TRBV7-2 and TRBJ2-7, with TRBD1 matching 10 bases. There are 15 residues in the CDR3. With 5 bases clipped from V and 2 bases from J, the junction kept 6 bases outside the gene matches. Germline V gives CDR1 SGHTA, CDR2 FQGNSA. CDR3 in amino acids: CASSQRQGATYEQYF. CDR3 DNA sequence: TGTGCCAGCAGCCAGCGACAGGGGGCTACCTACGAGCAGTACTTC.

This clone was detected many times. The chain links TRBV9 to TRBJ2-2; D call uncertain. This CDR3 has 13 amino acids. The V end was cut by 3 bases, the J end by 2 bases, with 5 bases between. Germline V CDR1 and CDR2: SGDLS, YYNGEE. The CDR3 region is CASSAANTGELFF. The CDR3 nucleotides read TGTGCCAGCAGCGCGGCCAACACCGGGGAGCTGTTTTTT. Full variable domain (remainder filled in from reference TRBV9 and TRBJ2-2): DSGVTQTPKHLITATGQRVTLRCSPRSGDLSVYWYQQSLDQGLQFLIQYYNGEERAKGNILERFSAQQFPDLHSELNLSSLELGDSALYFCASSAANTGELFFGEGSRLTVL.

The sample holds a few counts of this clone. The CDR3 DNA sequence: TGTGCCAGCAGCAAAGTGGGTAGAGAGAACACTGAAGCTTTCTTT. As protein: CASSKVGRENTEAFF. The genes are TRBV21-1 and TRBJ1-1. TRBV21-1 is deemed a pseudogene. This CDR3 has 15 residues.

V usage is TRBV7-2 and J usage is TRBJ1-1; D is perhaps TRBD1 (5 bases). The germline V gene has CDR1 SGHTA and CDR2 FQGNSA. This CDR3 has 16 amino acids. V gave up 5 bases and J gave up 0 bases, with 16 bases separating them. CDR3 protein: CASSPQGVSVNTEAFF. DNA for the CDR3: TGTGCCAGCAGCCCTCAGGGCGTCTCAGTGAACACTGAAGCTTTCTTT.

The genes are TRBV2 and TRBJ2-7; 9 bases agree with TRBD1. CDR1 and CDR2 (germline): SNHLY, FYNNEI. The CDR3 contains 14 residues. Unmatched junction bases numbered 10, after V lost 6 bases and J lost 7 bases. The CDR3 loop is CASRDRGGSREQYF. The CDR3 DNA reads as TGTGCCAGCAGGGACAGGGGCGGTTCGCGTGAGCAGTACTTC.

This chain links TRBV9 with TRBJ2-1, with 13 bases lining up with TRBD2. Germline V lookup: CDR1 SGDLS, CDR2 YYNGEE. V lost 4 bases and J lost 4; bases outside the gene matches: 5. The CDR3 has 16 amino acids. CDR3 amino acids: CASSPRTSGSYNEQFF. DNA of the CDR3: TGTGCCAGCAGCCCACGGACTAGCGGGAGTTACAATGAGCAGTTCTTC.

The rearrangement joins TRBV6-1 to TRBJ1-6; 7 nucleotides match TRBD1. The germline CDR1 and CDR2 sequences are MNHNS and SASEGT. With 3 bases clipped from V and 9 bases from J, the junction kept 8 bases outside the gene matches. CDR3 size: 15 residues. The CDR3 region has the DNA TGTGCCAGCAGTGAGGTCAAGGGGGCGGGTTCACCCCTCCACTTT. It is translated as CASSEVKGAGSPLHF.

Worth noting for this clone: A read error may produce the germline difference seen at one junction end. The chain uses TRBV6-6 and TRBJ1-5, with 7 bases identical to TRBD1. The CDR3 is 16 residues long. CDR1 is MNHNY and CDR2 is SVGAGI in the germline V gene (reference sequence). CDR3 sequence (DNA): TGCCGCTCGTGCAGGGGGGGAGCTTATAGCAATCAGCCCCAGCATTTT. Amino acids: CRSCRGGAYSNQPQHF.